This entry lists 13 T cell receptor beta chains sequenced from one sample in a study of cytomegalovirus exposure and HLA in healthy donors. The study ran its PCR with 60 Vbeta and 13 Jbeta primers. Clones were sequenced by immunoSEQ multiplex PCR, and TCRdb holds only the in-frame ones, with some missing. The table includes about 150,000 clones, around 63% detected once. Material: PBMCs. These receptors were taken from a human donor in good health.

The rearrangement joins TRBV5-6 to TRBJ2-1, with 9 bases matching TRBD1. From germline, CDR1 is SGHDT and CDR2 YYEEEE. J was trimmed by 8 bases and V by 0 bases; bases with no gene match: 6. This CDR3 has 15 residues. This CDR3 is CASSLVTGGKDEQFF. CDR3 DNA: TGTGCCAGCAGCTTGGTTACAGGGGGCAAGGATGAGCAGTTCTTC.

J is TRBJ2-7 and V is TRBV7-2; 7 positions match TRBD1. The CDR3 consists of 13 residues. Germline CDR1 is SGHTA and CDR2 is FQGNSA. V lost 5 bases to trimming and J lost 3 bases; unmatched junction nucleotides: 4. CDR3 DNA: TGTGCCAGCAGCACCCGACAGGGCTACGAGCAGTACTTC. Translated: CASSTRQGYEQYF.

The V gene is TRBV5-1, the J gene TRBJ2-1, with 8 bases fitting TRBD2. Germline-derived CDR1 and CDR2 are SGHRS and YFSETQ. With 4 bases clipped from V and 4 bases from J, the junction kept 7 bases outside the gene matches. CDR3 length: 15 amino acids. This CDR3 is CASSLSGAPYNEQFF. CDR3 in DNA: TGCGCCAGCAGCCTTAGCGGGGCACCATACAATGAGCAGTTCTTC.

The chain carries TRBV7-2 and TRBJ2-3; the D gene is possibly TRBD2 (6 bases). V was trimmed by 2 bases and J by 3 bases, leaving 15 bases between them. CDR3 length: 16 amino acids. Germline values: CDR1 SGHTA, CDR2 FQGNSA. The CDR3 nucleotides read TGTGCCAGCAGCTTATTTTCGGGAGTGGGTACAGATACGCAGTATTTT. Its protein product is CASSLFSGVGTDTQYF.

V is TRBV18 and J is TRBJ2-7, with D perhaps matching TRBD1 (6 bases). V was cut by 6 bases and J by 4 bases, with 19 bases left in between. Germline V gives CDR1 KGHSH, CDR2 LQKENI. The CDR3 is 15 residues long. CDR3 coding DNA: TGTGCCAGCTCGCCCAACCCCCAGGGGTGGTACGAGCAGTACTTC. Its translation is CASSPNPQGWYEQYF.

The chain joins TRBV5-6 to TRBJ2-5; TRBD2 is a possible D gene (6 bases). The J call may be mistaken, given a closer DNA end match to TRBJ2-7. The CDR3 length is 15 residues. CDR1 and CDR2 (germline): SGHDT, YYEEEE. CDR3 DNA sequence: TGTGCCAGCAGCTTTTGGGGGGACGGACCCTACGAGCAGTACTTC. It encodes CASSFWGDGPYEQYF.

V is TRBV20-1 and J is TRBJ1-2; D remains ambiguous. With 5 bases removed from V and 0 bases from J, the gap between germline ends came to 4 bases. The CDR3 consists of 11 residues. Looked up from germline, CDR1 is DFQATT and CDR2 is SNEGSKA (reference sequence). Here the CDR3 DNA reads TGCAGTGCTTCCTCTAACTATGGCTACACCTTC. This encodes CSASSNYGYTF.

V usage is TRBV7-9 and J usage is TRBJ2-7; perhaps TRBD2 as D (6 bases). V was cut by 5 bases and J by 3 bases, with 26 bases left in between. The CDR3 runs 18 residues. Germline V gene data show CDR1 as SEHNR and CDR2 as FQNEAQ (reference sequence). The DNA of the CDR3 is TGTGCCAGCAGCCCGGGCGAGGGAGGCTCCGTCGCGTTCTACGAGCAGTACTTC. Translated: CASSPGEGGSVAFYEQYF.

This chain joins TRBV5-4 and TRBJ2-7; 9 bases line up with TRBD2. The CDR3 has 15 residues. V gave up 0 bases and J gave up 4 bases; unmatched junction bases: 5. Per germline, CDR1 SGHNT and CDR2 YYREEE (reference sequence). The CDR3 region is CASSLEASGAYEQYF. The CDR3 nucleotides read TGTGCCAGCAGCTTGGAGGCTAGCGGGGCATACGAGCAGTACTTC.

The rearrangement joins TRBV5-6 to TRBJ2-1; weak D call: TRBD2 (6 bases). Germline V gene sequence: CDR1 SGHDT, CDR2 YYEEEE. V lost 4 bases to trimming and J lost 12 bases, with 23 bases between them. The CDR3 contains 15 residues. The chain's CDR3 is CASSRRDSSHWAQFF. CDR3 DNA sequence: TGTGCCAGCAGCCGCCGGGACTCGAGCCATTGGGCGCAGTTCTTC.

This sequence joins TRBV28 and TRBJ1-1; TRBD1 might be the D (6 bases). V lost 2 bases, J lost 5 bases, and 12 bases lay in between. Per germline, CDR1 MDHEN and CDR2 SYDVKM. There are 14 residues in the CDR3. CDR3: CASSLPNRVTEAFF. CDR3 bases: TGTGCCAGCAGTTTACCCAACAGGGTGACTGAAGCTTTCTTT.

The chain recombines TRBV6-4 with TRBJ1-2, with D maybe TRBD1 (6 bases). The germline V gene has CDR1 MRHNA and CDR2 SNTAGT. This CDR3 has 14 amino acids. V shed 0 bases and J shed 4 bases, with 9 bases lying between them. The CDR3 bases are TGTGCCAGCAGTGACTCGGGACACAGCTATGGCTACACCTTC. Its protein product is CASSDSGHSYGYTF.

On this clone: Other nucleotide sequences in the sample specify the same CDR3. V usage is TRBV5-4 and J usage is TRBJ2-1, with D tentatively TRBD2 (5 bases). CDR3 size: 15 residues. From germline, CDR1 is SGHNT and CDR2 YYREEE (reference sequence). The V and J ends lost 0 bases and 7 bases respectively, with 14 bases between them. CDR3 bases: TGTGCCAGCAGCTTGGATGGTGTCCCGGGGAATGAGCAGTTCTTC. This encodes CASSLDGVPGNEQFF.